This TCR beta chain was retrieved from a study of blood T cell repertoires in COVID-19. About the research overall: PBMCs, B-cell-depleted T cells, or T cells provided the cDNA or gDNA that made up the material.

Only in-frame clones appear in the TCRdb table, and some are missing; sequencing was by immunoSEQ multiplex PCR. The top ten hold approximately 3% of the sample, which has some 350,000 clones, about 90% seen once. This TCR derives from a woman aged 25 to 45 with COVID-19, enrolled during active disease. The sample comprised peripheral blood.

The CDR3 DNA reads as TGTGCCAGCAGACCCCCTAGCGGGGGGGCTACAGATACGCAGTATTTT. Its translation is CASRPPSGGATDTQYF. This sequence joins TRBV7-9 and TRBJ2-3; TRBD2 matches at 12 bases. The CDR3 totals 16 residues. The V gene's germline CDR1 is SEHNR and CDR2 FQNEAQ (reference sequence). The V segment lost 6 bases and the J segment 3 bases; nucleotides outside the gene matches: 7.